This record covers a single TCR beta chain. The antigen remains undetermined. Method: immunoSEQ multiplex PCR; TCRdb's copy keeps in-frame clones and lacks some. Of 140,000 to 150,000 clones listed, 80% to 95% are singletons. The sample comes from a study of T cell responses to AZD1222 COVID-19 vaccine. Whole-study context: Timing groups of about 4 and about 12 weeks for second doses were pooled.

CDR3 length: 13 residues. V shed 3 bases and J shed 0 bases, with 6 bases lying between them. Study-wide results and caveats: Seropositive at baseline were only a handful of AZD1222 recipients. Nearly half of the spike-specific TCRs reportedly recognize variant regions that carry no mutations.

The receptor's source is an adult in good health. The J gene is TRBJ2-7, the V gene TRBV12-3 or TRBV12-4; D not resolved. Sample: peripheral blood, taken on day 0 of AZD1222 vaccination. CDR3 region: CASSFSSSYEQYF. The DNA for the CDR3 is TGTGCCAGCAGTTTCTCCAGCTCCTACGAGCAGTACTTC.